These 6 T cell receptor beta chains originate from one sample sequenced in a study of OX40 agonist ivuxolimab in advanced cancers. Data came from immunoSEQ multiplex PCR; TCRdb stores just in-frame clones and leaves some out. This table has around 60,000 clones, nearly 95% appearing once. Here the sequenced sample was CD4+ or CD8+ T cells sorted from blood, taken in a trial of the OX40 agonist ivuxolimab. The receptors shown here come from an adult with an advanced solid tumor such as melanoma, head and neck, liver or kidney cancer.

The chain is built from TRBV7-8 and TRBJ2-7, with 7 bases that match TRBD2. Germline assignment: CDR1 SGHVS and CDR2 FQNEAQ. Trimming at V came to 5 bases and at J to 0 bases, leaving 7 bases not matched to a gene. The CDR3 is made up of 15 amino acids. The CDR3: CASSHIAGDSYEQYF. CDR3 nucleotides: TGTGCCAGCAGCCATATAGCGGGTGACTCCTACGAGCAGTACTTC.

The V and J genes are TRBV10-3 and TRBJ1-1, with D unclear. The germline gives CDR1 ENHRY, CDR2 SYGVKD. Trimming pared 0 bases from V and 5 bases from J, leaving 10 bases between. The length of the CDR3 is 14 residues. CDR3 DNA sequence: TGTGCCATCAGTGAGTCGGCGGTAGAAACTGAAGCTTTCTTT. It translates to CAISESAVETEAFF.

In DNA form, the CDR3 reads TGCGCCAGCAGTGAGGCGGACGGAAACACCATATATTTT. Protein sequence: CASSEADGNTIYF. The chain combines TRBV10-2 with TRBJ1-3; D unclear. The germline V gene has CDR1 WSHSY and CDR2 SAAADI. This CDR3 spans 13 amino acids. V lost 2 bases to trimming and J lost 4 bases, with 6 bases between them.

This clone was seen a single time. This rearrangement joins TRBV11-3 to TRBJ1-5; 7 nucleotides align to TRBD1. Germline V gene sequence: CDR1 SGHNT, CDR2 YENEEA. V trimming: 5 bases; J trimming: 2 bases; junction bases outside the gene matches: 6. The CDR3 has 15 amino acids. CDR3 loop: CASSHDRDGNQPQHF. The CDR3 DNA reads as TGTGCCAGCAGCCATGACAGGGATGGCAATCAGCCCCAGCATTTT.

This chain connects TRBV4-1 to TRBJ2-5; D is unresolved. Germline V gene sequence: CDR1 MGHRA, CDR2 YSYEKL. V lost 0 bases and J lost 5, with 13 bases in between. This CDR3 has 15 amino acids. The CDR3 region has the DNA TGCGCCAGCAGCCAAGAACGGGCTGGGTGGGAGACCCAGTACTTC. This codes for CASSQERAGWETQYF.

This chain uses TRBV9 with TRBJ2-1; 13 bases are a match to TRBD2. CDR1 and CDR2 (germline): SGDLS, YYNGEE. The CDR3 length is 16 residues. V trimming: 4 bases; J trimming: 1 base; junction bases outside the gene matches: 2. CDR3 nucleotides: TGTGCCAGCAGCTTGGGACTAGCGGGGTCCTACAATGAGCAGTTCTTC. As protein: CASSLGLAGSYNEQFF.